Listed below are T cell receptor beta chains from one sample, sequenced in a study of shared clonotypes between healthy human individuals. Data came from immunoSEQ multiplex PCR; TCRdb stores just in-frame clones and leaves some out. The table shows some 2,100,000 clones, with around 95% occurring only once. Sequenced: naive CD4+ T cells sorted from blood. These receptors were taken from a man younger than 30 in good health. Both conserved end residues are part of each CDR3. The order of the fields is clone size, V gene, D gene, J gene, CDR3 DNA, CDR3 protein. The D gene is left open where the match is weak. Expanded clones are given a class, and other clones once, few, many or no size at all.

NA	TRBV30	TRBD1	TRBJ1-5	TGTGCCTGGAGTCGGGACAGAATTAGCGATAGCAATCAGCCCCAGCATTTT	CAWSRDRISDSNQPQHF
NA	TRBV6-5	NA	TRBJ1-1	TGTGCCAGCACCCACCCGGAGGCGGGCACTGAAGCTTTCTTT	CASTHPEAGTEAFF
NA	TRBV11-2	TRBD2	TRBJ2-7	TGTGCCAGCAATGAGCGGGATCCTCCCTACGAGCAGTACTTC	CASNERDPPYEQYF
NA	TRBV11-2	TRBD1	TRBJ2-6	TGTGCCAGCAGCTTAGCTCAGGGGGCGGTGGCTGGGGCCAACGTCCTGACTTTC	CASSLAQGAVAGANVLTF
NA	TRBV5-4	TRBD2	TRBJ2-2	TGTGCCAGCAGCTTGGGGGGATTAGCGGGGAACACCGGGGAGCTGTTTTTT	CASSLGGLAGNTGELFF
NA	TRBV7-8	NA	TRBJ1-3	TGTGCCAGCTCGCTTACCACGGGGCGCTCTGGAAACACCATATATTTT	CASSLTTGRSGNTIYF
once	TRBV18	TRBD2	TRBJ2-7	TGTGCCAGCTCACCAGAAGGGACTAGCGGGAGCTACGAGCAGTACTTC	CASSPEGTSGSYEQYF
NA	TRBV18	TRBD2	TRBJ2-7	TGTGCCAGCTCACCACCTAGCGGGAGCTCCTACGAGCAGTACTTC	CASSPPSGSSYEQYF
NA	TRBV6-4	NA	TRBJ2-1	TGTGGAACGACCGGGGGAGAGTACAATGAGCAGTTCTTC	CGTTGGEYNEQFF
NA	TRBV5-1	NA	TRBJ2-1	TGCGCCAGCAGCTCTACGGTGGGGAATGAGCAGTTCTTC	CASSSTVGNEQFF
NA	TRBV5-1	NA	TRBJ2-7	TGCGCCAGCAGCCTCAACTACGAGCAGTACTTC	CASSLNYEQYF
NA	TRBV18	TRBD2	TRBJ2-2	TGTGCCAGCTCATCAGCAGCGGGAGGGCCAGGGACCGGGGAGCTGTTTTTT	CASSSAAGGPGTGELFF
NA	TRBV4-1	TRBD1	TRBJ1-5	TGCGCCAGCAGCCAAGATTTGACAGGGGTTCATCAGCCCCAGCATTTT	CASSQDLTGVHQPQHF
NA	TRBV18	TRBD1	TRBJ2-3	TGTGCCAGCTCCCCGACAGGGTATACAGATACGCAGTATTTT	CASSPTGYTDTQYF
NA	TRBV7-2	NA	TRBJ2-5	TGTGCCAGCAGCTTAGTCACCCAAGAGACCCAGTACTTC	CASSLVTQETQYF
NA	TRBV11-2	NA	TRBJ2-2	TGTGCCAGCAGCTTAGAGGGAAAGAAGCGATCCGGGGAGCTGTTTTTT	CASSLEGKKRSGELFF
NA	TRBV5-1	NA	TRBJ2-7	TGCGCCAGCAGCTTGGACAGGGCTGAATTAAACGAGCAGTACTTC	CASSLDRAELNEQYF